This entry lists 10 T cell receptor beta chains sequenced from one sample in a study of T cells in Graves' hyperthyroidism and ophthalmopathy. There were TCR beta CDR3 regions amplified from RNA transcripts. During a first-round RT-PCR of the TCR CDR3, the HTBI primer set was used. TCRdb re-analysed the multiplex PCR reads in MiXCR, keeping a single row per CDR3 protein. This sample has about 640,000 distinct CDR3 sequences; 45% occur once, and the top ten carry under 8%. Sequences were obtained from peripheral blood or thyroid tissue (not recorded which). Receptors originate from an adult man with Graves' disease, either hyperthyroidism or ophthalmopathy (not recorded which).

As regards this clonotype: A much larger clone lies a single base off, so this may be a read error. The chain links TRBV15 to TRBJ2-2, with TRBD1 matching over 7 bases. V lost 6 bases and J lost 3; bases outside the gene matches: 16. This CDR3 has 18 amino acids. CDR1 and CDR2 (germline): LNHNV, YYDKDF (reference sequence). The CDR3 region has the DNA TGTGCCACCAGGAAAGGGGTTGCCGACAGGGATTACACCGGGGAGCTGTTTTTT. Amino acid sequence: CATRKGVADRDYTGELFF.

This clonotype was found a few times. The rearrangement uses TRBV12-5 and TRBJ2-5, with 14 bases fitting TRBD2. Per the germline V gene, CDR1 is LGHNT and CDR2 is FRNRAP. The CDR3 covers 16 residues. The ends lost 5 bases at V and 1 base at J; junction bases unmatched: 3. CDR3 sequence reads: CASGPGLAGGQETQYF. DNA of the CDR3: TGTGCTAGTGGTCCCGGACTAGCGGGAGGCCAAGAGACCCAGTACTTC.

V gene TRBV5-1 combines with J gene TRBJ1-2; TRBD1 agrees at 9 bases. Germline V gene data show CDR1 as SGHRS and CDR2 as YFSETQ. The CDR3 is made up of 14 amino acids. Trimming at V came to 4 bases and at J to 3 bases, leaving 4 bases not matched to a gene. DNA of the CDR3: TGCGCCAGCAGCAGGGACAGGGATGACTATGGCTACACCTTC. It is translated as CASSRDRDDYGYTF.

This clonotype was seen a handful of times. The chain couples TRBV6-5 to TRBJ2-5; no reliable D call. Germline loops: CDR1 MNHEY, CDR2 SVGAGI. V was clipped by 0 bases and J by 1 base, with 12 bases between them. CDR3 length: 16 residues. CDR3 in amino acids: CASSYSSGRSQETQYF. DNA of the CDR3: TGTGCCAGCAGTTACTCGAGTGGGCGGTCCCAAGAGACCCAGTACTTC.

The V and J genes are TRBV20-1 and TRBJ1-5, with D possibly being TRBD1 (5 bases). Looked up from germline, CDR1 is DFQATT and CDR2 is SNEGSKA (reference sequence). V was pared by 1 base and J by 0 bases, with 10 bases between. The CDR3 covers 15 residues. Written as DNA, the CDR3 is TGCAGTGCTAGAGGAACAACAGGTAGCAATCAGCCCCAGCATTTT. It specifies CSARGTTGSNQPQHF.

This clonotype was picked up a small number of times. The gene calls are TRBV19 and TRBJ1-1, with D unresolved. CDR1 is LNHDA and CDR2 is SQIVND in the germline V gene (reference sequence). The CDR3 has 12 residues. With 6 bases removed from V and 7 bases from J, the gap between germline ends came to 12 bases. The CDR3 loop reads CASSYAGIEAFF. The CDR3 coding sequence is TGTGCCAGTAGCTACGCCGGGATTGAAGCTTTCTTT.

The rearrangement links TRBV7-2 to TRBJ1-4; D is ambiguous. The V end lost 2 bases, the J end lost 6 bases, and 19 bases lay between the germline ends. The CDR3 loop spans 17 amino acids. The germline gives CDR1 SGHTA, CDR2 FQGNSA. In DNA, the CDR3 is TGTGCCAGCAGCTTACCCTCGGGAGGCGTTAACGATGAAAAACTGTTTTTT. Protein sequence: CASSLPSGGVNDEKLFF.

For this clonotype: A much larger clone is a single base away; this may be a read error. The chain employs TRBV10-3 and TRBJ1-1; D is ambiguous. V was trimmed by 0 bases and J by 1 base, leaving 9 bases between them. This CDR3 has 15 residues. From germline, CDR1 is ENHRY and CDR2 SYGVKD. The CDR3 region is CAISESLSRNTEAFF. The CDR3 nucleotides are TGTGCCATCAGTGAGTCGCTGAGCAGGAACACTGAAGCTTTCTTT.

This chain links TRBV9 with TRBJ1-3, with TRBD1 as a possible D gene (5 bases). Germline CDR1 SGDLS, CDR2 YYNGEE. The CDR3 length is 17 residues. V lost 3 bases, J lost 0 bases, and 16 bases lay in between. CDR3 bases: TGTGCCAGCAGCGCTACGGGACGGCCGAGCTCTGGAAACACCATATATTTT. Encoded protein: CASSATGRPSSGNTIYF.

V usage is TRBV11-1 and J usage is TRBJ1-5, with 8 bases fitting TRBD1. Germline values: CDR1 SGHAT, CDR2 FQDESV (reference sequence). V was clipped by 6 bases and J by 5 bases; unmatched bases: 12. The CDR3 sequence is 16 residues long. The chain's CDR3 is CASSEAGTGFYQPQHF. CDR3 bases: TGTGCCAGCAGTGAAGCCGGGACAGGTTTTTATCAGCCCCAGCATTTT.